This T cell receptor beta chain was profiled in a study of radiotherapy plus CTLA-4 blockade in lung cancer. In the study overall: With less than 40% of patients having disease control, objective responses were seen in 15% to 20%. General observations from the study: The best prediction of response reportedly came from early blood T cell clone dynamics, with interferon-beta. Researchers report tumor-derived TCR clones expanding in blood after radiotherapy plus ipilimumab.

Patients in the study, people with chemo-refractory metastatic non-small-cell lung cancer, received focal radiation plus ipilimumab CTLA-4 blockade. In germline, CDR1 is SGHNT, CDR2 YYREEE (reference sequence). There are 14 residues in the CDR3. The V gene lost 0 bases and the J gene lost 3 bases, with 9 bases spanning the gap. Produced via immunoSEQ multiplex PCR; TCRdb's table is partial and in-frame only. The sample shows 90,000 to 100,000 clones, roughly 80% of them seen only once. As concerns this clone: Its matching antigen is unknown.

The material sequenced was peripheral blood, taken from a patient treated with radiotherapy plus ipilimumab. This rearrangement joins TRBV5-4 to TRBJ1-1; maybe TRBD1 (6 bases). This receptor was taken from a human donor with non-small cell lung cancer that progressed on radiotherapy plus ipilimumab. This CDR3 reads CASSLGGGDTEAFF. The CDR3 DNA follows: TGTGCCAGCAGCTTGGGAGGGGGGGACACTGAAGCTTTCTTT.